This entry is about one T cell receptor (beta chain). The antigen is not known. cDNA carried unique molecular identifiers, and a universal primer site was added by template switching. TCRdb re-derived calls from the 5' RACE reads in MiXCR, one entry per CDR3 protein. The sample carries fewer than 650,000 distinct CDR3 sequences, roughly 7.2% recorded once. The sample comes from a study of identical twins. Broader study findings: Analyses of zero insertions could, in part, be confounded by invariant MAIT and iNKT cells. With abundant cord blood beta clonotypes, insertions were fewer; memory repertoires showed no such pattern.

The CDR3 length is 15 residues. The V end lost 5 bases, the J end lost 5 bases, and 18 bases lay between the germline ends. Germline V lookup: CDR1 LNHDA, CDR2 SQIVND (reference sequence). The donor group consisted entirely of healthy Caucasians. These data were also reused for a study on yellow fever vaccine responses in identical twins.

The sequenced material came from PBMCs. The chain uses TRBV19 and TRBJ1-1, with D perhaps TRBD1 (5 bases). This receptor was obtained from a woman younger than 35 in good health. For the CDR3, the DNA is TGTGCCAGTAGTTTCCTTACCCCGGGGGGAACTGAAGCTTTCTTT. This sequence encodes CASSFLTPGGTEAFF.